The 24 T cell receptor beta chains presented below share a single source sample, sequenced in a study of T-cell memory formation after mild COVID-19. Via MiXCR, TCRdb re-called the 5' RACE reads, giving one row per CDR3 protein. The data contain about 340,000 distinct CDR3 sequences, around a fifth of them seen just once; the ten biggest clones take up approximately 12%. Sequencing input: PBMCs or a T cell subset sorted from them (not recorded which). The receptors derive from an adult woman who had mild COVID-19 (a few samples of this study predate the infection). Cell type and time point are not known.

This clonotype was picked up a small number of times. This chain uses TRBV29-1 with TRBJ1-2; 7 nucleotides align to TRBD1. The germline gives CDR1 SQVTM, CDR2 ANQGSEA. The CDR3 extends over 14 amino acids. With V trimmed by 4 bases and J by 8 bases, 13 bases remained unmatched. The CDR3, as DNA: TGCAGCGTTGGAGCCCGGGACAGAGTTATGGGCTACACCTTC. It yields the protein CSVGARDRVMGYTF.

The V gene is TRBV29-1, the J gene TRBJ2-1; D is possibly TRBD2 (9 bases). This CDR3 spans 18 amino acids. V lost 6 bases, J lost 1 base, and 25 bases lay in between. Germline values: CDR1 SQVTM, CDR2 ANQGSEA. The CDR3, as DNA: TGCAGCGTGACAGGGGTCACCAGCGGGGGGTGGTCCTACAATGAGCAGTTCTTC. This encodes CSVTGVTSGGWSYNEQFF.

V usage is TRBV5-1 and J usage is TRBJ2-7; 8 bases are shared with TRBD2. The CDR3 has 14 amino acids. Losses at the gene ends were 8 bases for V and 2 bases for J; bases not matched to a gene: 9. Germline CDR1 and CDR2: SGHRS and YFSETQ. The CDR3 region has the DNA TGCGCCAGTTCGCCGGGACTAGGAGCCTACGAGCAGTACTTC. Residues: CASSPGLGAYEQYF. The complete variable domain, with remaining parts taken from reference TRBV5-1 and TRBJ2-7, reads KAGVTQTPRYLIKTRGQQVTLSCSPISGHRSVSWYQQTPGQGLQFLFEYFSETQRNKGNFPGRFSGRQFSNSRSEMNVSTLELGDSALYLCASSPGLGAYEQYFGPGTRLTVT.

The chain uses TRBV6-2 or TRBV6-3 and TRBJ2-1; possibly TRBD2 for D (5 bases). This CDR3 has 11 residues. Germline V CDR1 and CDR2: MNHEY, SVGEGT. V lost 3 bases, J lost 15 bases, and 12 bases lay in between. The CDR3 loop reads CASSYWGVWFF. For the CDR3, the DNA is TGTGCCAGCAGTTATTGGGGAGTTTGGTTCTTC.

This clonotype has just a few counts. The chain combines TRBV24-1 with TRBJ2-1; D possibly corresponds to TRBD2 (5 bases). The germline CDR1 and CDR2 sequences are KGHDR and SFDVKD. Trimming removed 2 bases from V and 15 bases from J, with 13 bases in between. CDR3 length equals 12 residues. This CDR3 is CATSDSGFLRFF. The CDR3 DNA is TGTGCCACCAGTGATTCGGGATTTCTGCGGTTCTTC.

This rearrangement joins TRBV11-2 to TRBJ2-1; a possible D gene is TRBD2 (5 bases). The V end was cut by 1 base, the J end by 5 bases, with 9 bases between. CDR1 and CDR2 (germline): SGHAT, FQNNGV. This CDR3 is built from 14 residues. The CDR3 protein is CASSLVRGNNEQFF. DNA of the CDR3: TGTGCCAGCAGCTTAGTCCGGGGAAACAATGAGCAGTTCTTC.

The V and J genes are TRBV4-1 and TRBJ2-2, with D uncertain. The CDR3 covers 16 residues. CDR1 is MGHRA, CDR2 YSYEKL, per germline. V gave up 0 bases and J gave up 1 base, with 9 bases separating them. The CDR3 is CASSQEAAKNTGELFF. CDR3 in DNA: TGCGCCAGCAGCCAAGAGGCAGCGAAGAACACCGGGGAGCTGTTTTTT.

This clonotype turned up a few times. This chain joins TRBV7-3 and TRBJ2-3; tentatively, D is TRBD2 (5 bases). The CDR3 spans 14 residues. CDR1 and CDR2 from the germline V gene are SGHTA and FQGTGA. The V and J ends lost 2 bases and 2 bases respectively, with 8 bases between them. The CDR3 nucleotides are TGTGCCAGCAGCTTACGACTACCCACAGATACGCAGTATTTT. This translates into CASSLRLPTDTQYF.

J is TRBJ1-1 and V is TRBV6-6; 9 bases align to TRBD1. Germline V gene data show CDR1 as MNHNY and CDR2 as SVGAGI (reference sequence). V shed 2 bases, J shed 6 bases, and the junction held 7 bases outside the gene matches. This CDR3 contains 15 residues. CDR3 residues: CASSYGEQGAAEAFF. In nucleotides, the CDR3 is TGTGCCAGCAGTTACGGGGAACAGGGGGCCGCTGAAGCTTTCTTT.

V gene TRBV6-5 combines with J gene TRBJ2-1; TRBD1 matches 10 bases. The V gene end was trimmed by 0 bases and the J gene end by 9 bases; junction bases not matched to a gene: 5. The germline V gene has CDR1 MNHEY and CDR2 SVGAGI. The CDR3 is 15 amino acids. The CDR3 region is CASSYSGTGVGEQFF. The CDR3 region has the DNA TGTGCCAGCAGTTACTCCGGGACAGGGGTCGGTGAGCAGTTCTTC.

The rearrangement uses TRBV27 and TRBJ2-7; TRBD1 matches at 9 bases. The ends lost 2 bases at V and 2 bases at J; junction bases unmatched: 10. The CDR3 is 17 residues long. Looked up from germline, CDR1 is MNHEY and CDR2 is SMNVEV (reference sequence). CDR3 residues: CASSLGRGTGRTYEQYF. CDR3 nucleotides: TGTGCCAGCAGTTTAGGCCGGGGGACAGGGCGGACCTACGAGCAGTACTTC.

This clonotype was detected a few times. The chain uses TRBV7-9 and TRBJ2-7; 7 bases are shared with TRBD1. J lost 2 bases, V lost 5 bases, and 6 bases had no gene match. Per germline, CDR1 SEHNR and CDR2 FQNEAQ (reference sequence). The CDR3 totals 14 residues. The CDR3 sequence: CASSAGQAAYEQYF. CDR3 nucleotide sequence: TGTGCCAGCAGCGCCGGACAGGCGGCCTACGAGCAGTACTTC.

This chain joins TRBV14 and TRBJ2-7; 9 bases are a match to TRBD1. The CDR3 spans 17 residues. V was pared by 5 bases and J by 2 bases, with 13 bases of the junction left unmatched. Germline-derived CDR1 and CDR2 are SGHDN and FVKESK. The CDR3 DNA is TGTGCCAGCAGCTCACTAACAGGGGGCTCCCCTACCTACGAGCAGTACTTC. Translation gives CASSSLTGGSPTYEQYF.

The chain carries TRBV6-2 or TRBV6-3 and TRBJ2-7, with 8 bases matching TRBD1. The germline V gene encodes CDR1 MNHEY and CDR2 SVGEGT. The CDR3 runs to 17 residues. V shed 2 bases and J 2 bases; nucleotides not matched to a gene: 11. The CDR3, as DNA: TGTGCCAGCAGTTACACGATCCGGGACAGGCCGACCTACGAGCAGTACTTC. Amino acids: CASSYTIRDRPTYEQYF.

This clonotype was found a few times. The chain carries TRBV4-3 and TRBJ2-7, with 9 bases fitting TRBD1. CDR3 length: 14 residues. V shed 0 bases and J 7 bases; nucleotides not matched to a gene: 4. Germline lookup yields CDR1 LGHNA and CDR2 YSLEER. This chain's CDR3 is CASSQEGQGAEQYF. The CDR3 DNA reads TGCGCCAGCAGCCAAGAGGGACAGGGTGCGGAGCAGTACTTC.

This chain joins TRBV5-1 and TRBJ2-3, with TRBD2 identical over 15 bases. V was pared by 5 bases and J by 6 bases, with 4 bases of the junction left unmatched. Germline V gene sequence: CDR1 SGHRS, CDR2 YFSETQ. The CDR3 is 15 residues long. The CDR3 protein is CASRWTSGGADTQYF. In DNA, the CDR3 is TGCGCCAGCAGGTGGACTAGCGGGGGGGCCGATACGCAGTATTTT. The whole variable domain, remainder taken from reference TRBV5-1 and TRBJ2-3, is KAGVTQTPRYLIKTRGQQVTLSCSPISGHRSVSWYQQTPGQGLQFLFEYFSETQRNKGNFPGRFSGRQFSNSRSEMNVSTLELGDSALYLCASRWTSGGADTQYFGPGTRLTVL.

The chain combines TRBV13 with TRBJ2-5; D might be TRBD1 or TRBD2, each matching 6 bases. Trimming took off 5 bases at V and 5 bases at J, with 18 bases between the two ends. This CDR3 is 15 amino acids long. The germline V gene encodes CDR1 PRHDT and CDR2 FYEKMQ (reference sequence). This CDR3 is CASSLDGGRDETQYF. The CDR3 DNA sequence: TGTGCCAGCAGCCTAGACGGGGGCCGGGATGAGACCCAGTACTTC.

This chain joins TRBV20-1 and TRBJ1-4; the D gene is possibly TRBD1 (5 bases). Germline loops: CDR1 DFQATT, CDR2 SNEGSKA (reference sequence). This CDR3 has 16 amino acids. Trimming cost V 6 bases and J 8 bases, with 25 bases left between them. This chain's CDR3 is CSAIVGAKRRGEKLFF. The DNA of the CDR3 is TGCAGTGCCATAGTTGGGGCAAAGCGCCGAGGGGAAAAACTGTTTTTT.

CDR3 nucleotide sequence: TGTGCCAGCTCACCAGACCGCGAGGAGCAGTCCCGCCGCCGGAATGAAAAACTGTTTTTT. The encoded protein is CASSPDREEQSRRRNEKLFF. The gene calls are TRBV18 and TRBJ1-4; D ambiguous. The CDR3 covers 20 residues. The V gene's germline CDR1 is KGHSH and CDR2 LQKENI. V lost 2 bases and J lost 5, with 27 bases in between.

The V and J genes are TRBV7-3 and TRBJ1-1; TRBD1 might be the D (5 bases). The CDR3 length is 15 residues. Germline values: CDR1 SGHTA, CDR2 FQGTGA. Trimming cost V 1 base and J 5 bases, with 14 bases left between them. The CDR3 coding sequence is TGTGCCAGCAGCTTAATGGGGGGTGTGTTAACTGAAGCTTTCTTT. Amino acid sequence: CASSLMGGVLTEAFF.

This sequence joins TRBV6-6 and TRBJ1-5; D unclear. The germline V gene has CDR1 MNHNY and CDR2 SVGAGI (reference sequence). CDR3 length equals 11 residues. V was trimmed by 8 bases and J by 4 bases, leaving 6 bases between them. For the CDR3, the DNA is TGTGCCAGCGGAGAGAATCAGCCCCAGCATTTT. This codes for CASGENQPQHF.

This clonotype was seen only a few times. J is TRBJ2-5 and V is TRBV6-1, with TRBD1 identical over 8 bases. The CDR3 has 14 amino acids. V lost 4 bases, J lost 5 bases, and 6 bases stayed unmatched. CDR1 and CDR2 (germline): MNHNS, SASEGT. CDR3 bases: TGTGCCAGCAGTGTAGGGGACAGGCTGGAGACCCAGTACTTC. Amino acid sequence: CASSVGDRLETQYF.

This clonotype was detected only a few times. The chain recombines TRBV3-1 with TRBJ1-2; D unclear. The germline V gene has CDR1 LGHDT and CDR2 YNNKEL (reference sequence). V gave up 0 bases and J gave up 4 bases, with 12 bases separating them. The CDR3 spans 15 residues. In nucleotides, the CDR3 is TGTGCCAGCAGCCAAGATCGAGCGGGTTCCTATGGCTACACCTTC. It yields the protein CASSQDRAGSYGYTF.

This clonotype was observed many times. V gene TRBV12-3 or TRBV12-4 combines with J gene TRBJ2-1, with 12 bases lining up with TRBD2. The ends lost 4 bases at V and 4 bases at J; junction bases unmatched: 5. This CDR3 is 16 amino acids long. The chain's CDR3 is CASSSTSGGRYNEQFF. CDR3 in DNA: TGTGCCAGCAGTTCTACTAGCGGGGGGAGATACAATGAGCAGTTCTTC.